This record looks at one T cell receptor beta chain sequence and its context. This entry belongs to a study of response to subunit inactivated influenza vaccine. TCRdb re-analysed the RT-PCR reads in MiXCR, keeping a single row per CDR3 protein. The sample carries around 320,000 distinct CDR3 sequences, 22% recorded once. The germline V gene has CDR1 SGHAT and CDR2 FQNNGV. This CDR3 is 21 amino acids long. After removal of 1 base from V and 7 bases from J, the junction contained 22 bases not matched to a gene. The input for sequencing was PBMCs from blood, taken approximately 20 months after vaccination. V usage is TRBV11-2 and J usage is TRBJ2-3, with TRBD2 identical over 11 bases. This TCR was sampled from a man aged 45 to 75 who received an inactivated influenza vaccine. The chain's CDR3 is CASSLGWYLAGGTKQAYTQYF. The CDR3 DNA follows: TGTGCCAGCAGCTTAGGTTGGTACCTAGCGGGAGGTACGAAACAGGCATATACGCAGTATTTT. Full variable domain (remainder filled in from reference TRBV11-2 and TRBJ2-3): EAGVAQSPRYKIIEKRQSVAFWCNPISGHATLYWYQQILGQGPKLLIQFQNNGVVDDSQLPKDRFSAERLKGVDSTLKIQPAKLEDSAVYLCASSLGWYLAGGTKQAYTQYFGPGTRLTVL.